These T cell receptor beta chains were read from a single sample in a study of T-cell reconstitution after alpha-beta-depleted transplantation in children. Each CDR3 protein is one row after TCRdb ran MiXCR on the PCR reads. The repertoire holds about 240,000 distinct CDR3 sequences, with roughly 25% as singletons. The sample here was PBMCs, taken before TCRalphabeta/CD19-depleted stem cell transplant. Source of these receptors: a girl aged 2-10 years with Fanconi anemia, due to receive a stem cell transplant. CDR3s include the opening cysteine and the closing phenylalanine or tryptophan. The D gene is left open where the match is weak. Some rows have no size entry. The others give once, few or many, or a class for an expanded clone.

V	J	size	D	CDR3	DNA
TRBV20-1	TRBJ2-5	NA	TRBD2	CSASGGALETQYF	TGCAGTGCTAGCGGGGGGGCCTTGGAGACCCAGTACTTC
TRBV29-1	TRBJ2-7	many	NA	CSVDSDSSYEQYF	TGCAGCGTTGATTCGGACAGCTCCTACGAGCAGTACTTC
TRBV24-1	TRBJ2-3	many	NA	CATSDFREGADTQYF	TGTGCCACCAGTGATTTTCGGGAGGGGGCGGATACGCAGTATTTT
TRBV5-1	TRBJ1-4	NA	NA	CASSLGVRGNEKLFF	TGCGCCAGCAGCTTGGGAGTGCGTGGTAATGAAAAACTGTTTTTT
TRBV29-1	TRBJ2-7	NA	TRBD2	CSVLLGLAGSPPYEQYF	TGCAGCGTCCTGCTAGGGCTAGCGGGCTCGCCACCCTACGAGCAGTACTTC
TRBV20-1	TRBJ2-7	NA	TRBD1	CSIDRGYEQYF	TGCTCCATTGACAGGGGATACGAGCAGTACTTC
TRBV18	TRBJ2-1	NA	TRBD2	CASSPLLAGAGGNEQFF	TGTGCCAGCTCACCACTCCTAGCGGGGGCCGGGGGGAATGAGCAGTTCTTC
TRBV12-3/TRBV12-4	TRBJ2-3	many	NA	CASSLRDQTQYF	TGTGCCAGCAGTCTCCGGGACCAGACGCAGTATTTT
TRBV5-1	TRBJ1-2	NA	NA	CASSLNVDSGYGYTF	TGCGCCAGCAGCTTGAATGTGGATTCGGGCTATGGCTACACCTTC
TRBV5-1	TRBJ2-7	many	TRBD1	CASSSSDRVFYEQYF	TGCGCCAGCAGCTCCTCCGACAGGGTATTCTACGAGCAGTACTTC
TRBV11-3	TRBJ1-1	NA	NA	CASSPTPNTEAFF	TGTGCCAGCAGCCCAACGCCAAACACTGAAGCTTTCTTT
TRBV20-1	TRBJ2-3	many	NA	CSASIGSGTDTQYF	TGCAGTGCTAGTATAGGTAGTGGCACAGATACGCAGTATTTT
TRBV10-3	TRBJ2-7	many	TRBD1	CAISTGQVSYEQYF	TGTGCCATCAGTACCGGACAGGTTTCCTACGAGCAGTACTTC
TRBV18	TRBJ2-1	few	NA	CASSPSYTYNEQFF	TGTGCCAGCTCACCTAGTTATACCTACAATGAGCAGTTCTTC
TRBV20-1	TRBJ2-1	few	TRBD1	CSARMGQDAYNEQFF	TGCAGTGCTAGAATGGGACAGGATGCCTACAATGAGCAGTTCTTC
TRBV18	TRBJ2-3	many	TRBD2	CASSPAQLAGGDTQYF	TGTGCCAGCTCACCAGCGCAACTCGCGGGAGGGGATACGCAGTATTTT
TRBV6-2/TRBV6-3	TRBJ1-2	few	NA	CASPASDVGVLENYGYTF	TGTGCCAGCCCAGCTTCGGACGTAGGAGTACTGGAGAACTATGGCTACACCTTC
TRBV7-3	TRBJ2-2	NA	TRBD2	CASSLSGLAAANTGELFF	TGTGCCAGCAGCTTATCCGGACTAGCGGCTGCGAACACCGGGGAGCTGTTTTTT
TRBV6-5	TRBJ1-1	NA	TRBD1	CASSYSRQGFVAFF	TGTGCCAGCAGTTACTCGAGACAGGGCTTCGTGGCTTTCTTT
TRBV6-5	TRBJ2-7	NA	NA	CASSYSRQLSEQYF	TGTGCCAGCAGTTACTCGCGACAACTCAGCGAGCAGTACTTC
TRBV18	TRBJ2-5	once	TRBD1	CASSQEQGPQETQYF	TGTGCCAGCTCACAAGAACAGGGGCCTCAAGAGACCCAGTACTTC
TRBV5-1	TRBJ2-1	NA	NA	CASSLNWGGRNEQFF	TGCGCCAGCAGCTTGAATTGGGGAGGAAGGAATGAGCAGTTCTTC
TRBV20-1	TRBJ2-5	many	NA	CSARTSRETQYF	TGCAGTGCTAGAACTAGTCGCGAGACCCAGTACTTC
TRBV9	TRBJ1-2	once	NA	CASSVVAANYGYTF	TGTGCCAGCAGCGTAGTAGCCGCTAACTATGGCTACACCTTC
TRBV6-1	TRBJ2-7	few	NA	CASNQDPSSYEQYF	TGTGCCAGCAACCAGGACCCGAGCTCCTACGAGCAGTACTTC
TRBV7-6	TRBJ2-1	NA	NA	CASSVRLYNEQFF	TGTGCCAGCAGCGTACGACTGTACAATGAGCAGTTCTTC
TRBV9	TRBJ2-5	many	TRBD1	CASSARTGMGETQYF	TGTGCCAGCAGCGCACGGACAGGGATGGGAGAGACCCAGTACTTC
TRBV30	TRBJ2-3	many	NA	CAGGTRSLTSTDTQYF	TGTGCAGGTGGGACGAGGTCCTTAACTAGCACAGATACGCAGTATTTT
TRBV15	TRBJ2-5	few	NA	CATSRDMPPKETQYF	TGTGCCACCAGCAGAGATATGCCACCTAAAGAGACCCAGTACTTC
TRBV12-3/TRBV12-4	TRBJ1-1	many	NA	CASSFRGAPNTEAFF	TGTGCCAGCAGTTTTAGAGGGGCACCCAACACTGAAGCTTTCTTT
TRBV20-1	TRBJ2-1	many	NA	CSAFPAGMSYNEQFF	TGCAGTGCCTTTCCTGCGGGCATGAGCTACAATGAGCAGTTCTTC
TRBV7-8	TRBJ2-7	NA	NA	CAIAAGQPTPSYEQYF	TGTGCCATCGCGGCAGGTCAACCCACCCCCTCCTACGAGCAGTACTTC
TRBV29-1	TRBJ2-5	few	NA	CSVVGGAIETQYF	TGCAGCGTTGTTGGGGGGGCGATAGAGACCCAGTACTTC
TRBV25-1	TRBJ2-3	many	TRBD2	CASSESGRGNTQYF	TGTGCCAGCAGTGAATCCGGGCGGGGGAATACGCAGTATTTT
TRBV5-1	TRBJ2-1	NA	NA	CASSLMTSSYNEQFF	TGCGCCAGCAGCTTGATGACGAGCTCCTACAATGAGCAGTTCTTC
TRBV7-6	TRBJ1-5	NA	NA	CASSPTDFQPQHF	TGTGCCAGCAGCCCGACAGATTTTCAGCCCCAGCATTTT
TRBV29-1	TRBJ2-7	many	NA	CSGGESDYEQYF	TGCAGCGGAGGGGAATCGGACTACGAGCAGTACTTC